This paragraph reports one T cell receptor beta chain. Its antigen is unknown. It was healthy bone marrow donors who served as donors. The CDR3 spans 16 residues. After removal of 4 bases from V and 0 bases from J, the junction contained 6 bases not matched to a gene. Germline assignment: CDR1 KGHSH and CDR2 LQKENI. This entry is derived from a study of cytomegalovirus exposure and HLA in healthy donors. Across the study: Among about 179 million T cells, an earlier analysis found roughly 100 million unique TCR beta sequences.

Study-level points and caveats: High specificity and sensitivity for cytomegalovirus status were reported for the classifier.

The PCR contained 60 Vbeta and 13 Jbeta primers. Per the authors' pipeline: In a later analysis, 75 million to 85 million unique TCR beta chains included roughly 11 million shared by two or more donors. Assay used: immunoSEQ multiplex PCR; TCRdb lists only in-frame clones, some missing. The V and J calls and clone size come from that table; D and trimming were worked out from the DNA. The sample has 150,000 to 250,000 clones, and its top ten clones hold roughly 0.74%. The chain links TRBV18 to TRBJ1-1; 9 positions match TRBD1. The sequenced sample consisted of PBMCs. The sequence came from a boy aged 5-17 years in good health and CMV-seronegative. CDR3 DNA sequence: TGTGCCAGCTCACGATGGACAGGGGACATGAACACTGAAGCTTTCTTT. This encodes CASSRWTGDMNTEAFF.